This T cell receptor beta chain was retrieved from a study of shared clonotypes between healthy human individuals. Study findings and constraints: Owing to a small donor count, the genetic and exposure-history diversity represented was limited.

This CDR3 has 17 amino acids. Germline lookup yields CDR1 SGHTA and CDR2 FQGNSA. V gave up 1 base and J gave up 5 bases, with 20 bases separating them. Produced via immunoSEQ multiplex PCR; TCRdb's table is partial and in-frame only. Of some 1 million clones listed, around 76% are singletons. Regarding this clone: What it binds is unknown.

The sequence came from a man younger than 35 in good health. The chain combines TRBV7-2 with TRBJ2-5; perhaps TRBD2 as D (6 bases). The sequenced sample was memory CD4+ T cells sorted from blood. Subset specified: CD45RA-negative fraction. The CDR3, as DNA: TGTGCCAGCAGCTTAGACCGGGGGTGGTTAAATGCGGAGACCCAGTACTTC. Residues: CASSLDRGWLNAETQYF.